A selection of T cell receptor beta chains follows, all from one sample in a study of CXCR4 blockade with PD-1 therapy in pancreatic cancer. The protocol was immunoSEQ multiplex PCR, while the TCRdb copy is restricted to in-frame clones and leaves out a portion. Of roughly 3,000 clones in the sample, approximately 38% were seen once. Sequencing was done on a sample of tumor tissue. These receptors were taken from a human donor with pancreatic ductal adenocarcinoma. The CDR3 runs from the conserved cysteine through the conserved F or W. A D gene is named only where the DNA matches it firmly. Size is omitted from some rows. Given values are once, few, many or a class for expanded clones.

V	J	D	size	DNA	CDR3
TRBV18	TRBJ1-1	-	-	TGTGCCAGCTCACCACCCAAAGGGCAAAACACTGAAGCTTTCTTT	CASSPPKGQNTEAFF
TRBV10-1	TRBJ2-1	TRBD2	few	TGCGCCAGCAGAGGCCCTCATACTAGCGGGGGGTCCGTATCCTACAATGAGCAGTTCTTC	CASRGPHTSGGSVSYNEQFF
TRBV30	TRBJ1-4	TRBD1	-	TGTGCCTGGAGGTCAAGGGGACAGGGTTATGAAAAACTGTTTTTT	CAWRSRGQGYEKLFF
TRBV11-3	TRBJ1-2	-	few	TGTGCCAGCAGCTTAGGCGGGCAGGGAGGTGGCTACACCTTC	CASSLGGQGGGYTF
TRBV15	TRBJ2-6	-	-	TGTGCCACCAGCAGAGGGGATCCTGGGGCCAACGTCCTGACTTTC	CATSRGDPGANVLTF
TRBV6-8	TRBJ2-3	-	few	TGTGCCATCTGGGACGACACAGATACGCAGTATTTT	CAIWDDTDTQYF
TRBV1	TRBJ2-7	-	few	TGCGCCAGCAGCCAAGACGGACGGGAGACAGGGGACAACAGGGGCTACGAGCAGTACTTC	CASSQDGRETGDNRGYEQYF
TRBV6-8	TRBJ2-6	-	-	TGTGCCAGCAGTTACGAAGCTGGGGCCAACGTCCTGACTTTC	CASSYEAGANVLTF
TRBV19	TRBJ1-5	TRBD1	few	TGTGCCAGTAGTACCGGACAGGGGAGGCAGCCCCAGCATTTT	CASSTGQGRQPQHF
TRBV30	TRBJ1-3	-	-	TGTGCCTGGAGTTTCAGAGGCTCTGGAAACACCATATATTTT	CAWSFRGSGNTIYF
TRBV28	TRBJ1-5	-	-	TGTGCCAGCAGTTTCAGGGGCGATCAGCCCCAGCATTTT	CASSFRGDQPQHF
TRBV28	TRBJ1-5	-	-	TGTGCCAGCAGTTCACTCGTGTCAGAAGGTCAGCCCCAGCATTTT	CASSSLVSEGQPQHF
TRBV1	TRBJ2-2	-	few	TGCGCCAGCAGCCAAGAAGCGGCACTAGACACCGGGGAGCTGTTTTTT	CASSQEAALDTGELFF
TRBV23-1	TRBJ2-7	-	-	TGCGCCAGCAGCCAAGAAAGATGGGGAGGCGAGGCCTACGAGCAGTACTTC	CASSQERWGGEAYEQYF
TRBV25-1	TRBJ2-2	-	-	TGTGCCAGCAGTGAATCTCGGGCCACACCGGGCGCGGCCGGGGAGCTGTTTTTT	CASSESRATPGAAGELFF
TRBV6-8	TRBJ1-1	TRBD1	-	TGTGCCACCCACACGCTCACAGGGGAAACTGAAGCTTTCTTT	CATHTLTGETEAFF
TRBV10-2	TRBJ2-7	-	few	TGCGCCAGCTTGGGTCGGGCACCCGACTACGAGCAGTACTTC	CASLGRAPDYEQYF
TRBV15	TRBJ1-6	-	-	TGTGCCACCAGCAGAGAGAAGGACGGAGGTTCACCCCTCCACTTT	CATSREKDGGSPLHF
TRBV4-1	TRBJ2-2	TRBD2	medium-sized	TGCGCCAGCAGCCAAGATATAGGCCTAGCGGGCTCGGGCACCGGGGAGCTGTTTTTT	CASSQDIGLAGSGTGELFF
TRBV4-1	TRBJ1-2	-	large	TGCGCCAGCAGCCAAGAAGGCAGGAGGGATGGCTACACCTTC	CASSQEGRRDGYTF
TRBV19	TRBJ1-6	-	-	TGTGCCAGTACCCATACTTGGGGGGGTTTGGTGAAGGATTCACCCCTCCACTTT	CASTHTWGGLVKDSPLHF
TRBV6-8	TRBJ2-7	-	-	TGTGCCAGCAGTCAAGGGTATTACGAGCAGTACTTC	CASSQGYYEQYF
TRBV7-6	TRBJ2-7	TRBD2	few	TGTGCCAGCAGCTCCTTTATGTTGACTAGCGGGGTCTACGAGCAGTACTTC	CASSSFMLTSGVYEQYF
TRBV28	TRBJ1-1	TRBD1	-	TGTGCCAGCAGTCCGACAGGGAATAAGGTAGCTTTCTTT	CASSPTGNKVAFF
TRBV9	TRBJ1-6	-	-	TGTGCCAGCAGCGTAGAGGCACAAGCCTATAATTCACCCCTCCACTTT	CASSVEAQAYNSPLHF
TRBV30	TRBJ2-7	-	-	TGTGCCTGGAGTGTGGGGGGGGCCTCGACCTACGAGCAGTACTTC	CAWSVGGASTYEQYF
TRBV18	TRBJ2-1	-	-	TGTGCCAGCTCACCAAGGCAGGGGGAGCAGTTCTTC	CASSPRQGEQFF
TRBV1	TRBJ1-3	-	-	TGCGCCAGCAGCCAACCGGGCAGGGTTGGATGGAACACCATATATTTT	CASSQPGRVGWNTIYF
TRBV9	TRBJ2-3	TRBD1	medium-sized	TGTGCCAGCAGCCCCACGACAGGGGGCGATACGCAGTATTTT	CASSPTTGGDTQYF
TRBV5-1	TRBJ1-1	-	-	TGCGCCAGCAGCCGACAGATTTTGAACACTGAAGCTTTCTTT	CASSRQILNTEAFF
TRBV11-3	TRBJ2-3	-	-	TGTGCCAGCAGCTTGGCCGGGGCGGCTAGCACAGATACGCAGTATTTT	CASSLAGAASTDTQYF
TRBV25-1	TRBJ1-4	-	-	TGTGCCAGCAGTGAATCTACAGACACGAGGTTTTTT	CASSESTDTRFF
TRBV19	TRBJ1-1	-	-	TGTGCCAGTAAAAAGACAGTGCTAAACACTGAAGCTTTCTTT	CASKKTVLNTEAFF